What follows describes a single T cell receptor beta chain. This CDR3 has 14 residues. Trimming stripped 4 bases from V and 1 base from J, with 10 bases between. CDR1 and CDR2 from the germline V gene are SGHTA and FQGNSA. Using its own MiXCR run on the 5' RACE reads, TCRdb lists one record per CDR3 protein. The sample yields some 690,000 distinct CDR3 sequences, 21% seen once. The data originate from a study of identical twins. These data also featured in a second study, about T cells expressing NK-cell markers.

The specimen sequenced was PBMCs. The rearrangement links TRBV7-2 to TRBJ2-5; D is perhaps TRBD2 (6 bases). This receptor was identified in a woman between 18 and 30 years old in good health. CDR3 nucleotide sequence: TGTGCCAGCAGCTCGAGCGGGTTCCAAGAGACCCAGTACTTC. Translating it yields CASSSSGFQETQYF.